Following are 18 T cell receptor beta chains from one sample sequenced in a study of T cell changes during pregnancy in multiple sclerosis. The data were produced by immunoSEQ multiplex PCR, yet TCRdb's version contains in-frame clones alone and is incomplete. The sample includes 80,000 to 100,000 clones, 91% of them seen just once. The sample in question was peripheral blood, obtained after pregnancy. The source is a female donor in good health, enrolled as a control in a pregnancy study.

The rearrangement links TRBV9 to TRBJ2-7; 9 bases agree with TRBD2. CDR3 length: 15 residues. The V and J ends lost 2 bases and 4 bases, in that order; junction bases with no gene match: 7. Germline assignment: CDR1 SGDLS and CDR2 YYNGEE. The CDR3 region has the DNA TGTGCCAGCAGCGTCGGGACTAGCTATATGTACGAGCAGTACTTC. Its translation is CASSVGTSYMYEQYF.

CDR3 loop: CASRPWGLQETQYF. CDR3 DNA sequence: TGTGCCAGCAGACCATGGGGGCTGCAAGAGACCCAGTACTTC. This chain uses TRBV2 with TRBJ2-5; TRBD1 is a possible D gene (6 bases). V was pared by 6 bases and J by 2 bases, with 13 bases between. Germline V gives CDR1 SNHLY, CDR2 FYNNEI. The CDR3 consists of 14 residues.

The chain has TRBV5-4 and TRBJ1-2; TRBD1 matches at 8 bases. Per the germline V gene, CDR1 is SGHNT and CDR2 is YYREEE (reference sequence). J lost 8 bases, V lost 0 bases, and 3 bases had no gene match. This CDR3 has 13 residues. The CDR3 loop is CASSLDRGYGYTF. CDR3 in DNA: TGTGCCAGCAGCTTGGACAGGGGGTACGGCTACACCTTC.

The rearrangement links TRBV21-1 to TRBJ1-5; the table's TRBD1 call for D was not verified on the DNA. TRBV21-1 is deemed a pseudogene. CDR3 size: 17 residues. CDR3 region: CASSTLGTGGSNQPQHF. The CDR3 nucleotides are TGTGCCAGCAGCACCCTGGGGACAGGGGGTAGCAATCAGCCCCAGCATTTT.

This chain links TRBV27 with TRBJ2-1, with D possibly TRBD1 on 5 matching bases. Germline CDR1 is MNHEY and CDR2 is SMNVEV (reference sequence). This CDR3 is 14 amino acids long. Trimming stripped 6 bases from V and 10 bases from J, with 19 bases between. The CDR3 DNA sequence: TGTGCCAGCAGCGCGGACACAGGCCAAGCGGAGCAGTTCTTC. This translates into CASSADTGQAEQFF.

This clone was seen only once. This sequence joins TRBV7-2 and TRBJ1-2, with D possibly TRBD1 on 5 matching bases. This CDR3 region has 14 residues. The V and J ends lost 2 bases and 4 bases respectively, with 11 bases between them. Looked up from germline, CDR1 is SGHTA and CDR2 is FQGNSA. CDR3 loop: CASSLSDSIYGYTF. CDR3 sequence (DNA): TGTGCCAGCAGCTTATCAGACAGTATCTATGGCTACACCTTC.

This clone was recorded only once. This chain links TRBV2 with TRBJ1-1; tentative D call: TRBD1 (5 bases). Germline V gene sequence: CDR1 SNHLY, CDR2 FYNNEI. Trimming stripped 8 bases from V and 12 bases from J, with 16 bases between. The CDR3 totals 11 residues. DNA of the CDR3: TGTGCCAGCCGGGGGGGTGTTGTTTCTTTCTTT. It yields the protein CASRGGVVSFF.

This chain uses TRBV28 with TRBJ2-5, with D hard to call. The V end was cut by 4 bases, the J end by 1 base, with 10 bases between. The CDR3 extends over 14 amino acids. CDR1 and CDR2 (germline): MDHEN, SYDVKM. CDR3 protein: CASSSRHFQETQYF. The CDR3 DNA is TGTGCCAGCAGTTCGCGACACTTCCAAGAGACCCAGTACTTC.

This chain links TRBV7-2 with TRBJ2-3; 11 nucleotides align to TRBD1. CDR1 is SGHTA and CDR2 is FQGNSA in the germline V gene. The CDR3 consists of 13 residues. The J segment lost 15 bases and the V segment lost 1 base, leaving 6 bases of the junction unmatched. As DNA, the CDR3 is TGTGCCAGCAGCTTAGTTGGGACAGGGGGGCGATATTTT. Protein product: CASSLVGTGGRYF.

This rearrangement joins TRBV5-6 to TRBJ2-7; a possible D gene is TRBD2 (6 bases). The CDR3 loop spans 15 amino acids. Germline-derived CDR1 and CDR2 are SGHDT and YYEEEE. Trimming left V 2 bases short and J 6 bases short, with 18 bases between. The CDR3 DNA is TGTGCCAGCAGCTTTCGACGGGGAGGAGGCAGCGAGCAGTACTTC. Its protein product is CASSFRRGGGSEQYF.

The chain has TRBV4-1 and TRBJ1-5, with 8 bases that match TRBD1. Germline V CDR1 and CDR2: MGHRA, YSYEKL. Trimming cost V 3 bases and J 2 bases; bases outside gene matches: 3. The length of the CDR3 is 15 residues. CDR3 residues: CASSHVDRGNQPQHF. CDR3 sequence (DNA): TGCGCCAGCAGCCACGTGGACAGGGGCAATCAGCCCCAGCATTTT.

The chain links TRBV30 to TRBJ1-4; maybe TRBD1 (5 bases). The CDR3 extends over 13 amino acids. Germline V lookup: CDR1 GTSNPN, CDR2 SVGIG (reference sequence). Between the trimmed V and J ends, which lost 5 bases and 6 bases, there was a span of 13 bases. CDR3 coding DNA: TGTGCCTGGCAACAGGAGGGTGATGAAAAACTGTTTTTT. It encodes CAWQQEGDEKLFF.

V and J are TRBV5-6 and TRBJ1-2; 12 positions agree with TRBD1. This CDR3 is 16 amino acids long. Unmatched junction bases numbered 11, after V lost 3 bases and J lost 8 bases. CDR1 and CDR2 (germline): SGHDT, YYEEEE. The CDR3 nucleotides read TGTGCCAGCAGCTGGGGACAGGGGGCGCATTTGGTGGGCTACACCTTC. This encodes CASSWGQGAHLVGYTF. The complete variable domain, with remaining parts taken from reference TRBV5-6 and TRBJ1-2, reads DAGVTQSPTHLIKTRGQQVTLRCSPKSGHDTVSWYQQALGQGPQFIFQYYEEEERQRGNFPDRFSGHQFPNYSSELNVNALLLGDSALYLCASSWGQGAHLVGYTFGSGTRLTVV.

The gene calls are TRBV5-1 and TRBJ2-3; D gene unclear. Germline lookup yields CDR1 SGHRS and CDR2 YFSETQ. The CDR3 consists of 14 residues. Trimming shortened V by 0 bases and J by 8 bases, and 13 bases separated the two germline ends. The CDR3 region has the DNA TGCGCCAGCAGCTTGGACGGTGCGACTGCTACGCAGTATTTT. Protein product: CASSLDGATATQYF.

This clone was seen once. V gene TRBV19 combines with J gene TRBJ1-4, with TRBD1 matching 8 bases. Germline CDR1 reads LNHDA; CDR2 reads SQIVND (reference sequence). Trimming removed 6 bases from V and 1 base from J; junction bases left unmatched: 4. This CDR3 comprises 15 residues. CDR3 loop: CASSPDRVTNEKLFF. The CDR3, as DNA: TGTGCCAGTAGCCCGGACAGGGTAACTAATGAAAAACTGTTTTTT.

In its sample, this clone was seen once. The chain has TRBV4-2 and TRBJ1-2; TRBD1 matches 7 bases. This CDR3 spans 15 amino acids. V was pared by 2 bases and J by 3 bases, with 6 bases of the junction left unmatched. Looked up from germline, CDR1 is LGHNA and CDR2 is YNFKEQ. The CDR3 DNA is TGTGCCAGCAGCCAAAAACAGGGGAAGGACTATGGCTACACCTTC. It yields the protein CASSQKQGKDYGYTF.

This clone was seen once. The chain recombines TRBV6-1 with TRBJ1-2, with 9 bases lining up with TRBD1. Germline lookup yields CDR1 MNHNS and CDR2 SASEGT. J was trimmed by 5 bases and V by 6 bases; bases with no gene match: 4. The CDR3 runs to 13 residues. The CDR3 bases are TGTGCCAGCAGGGGAGGGACAGGGTATGGCTACACCTTC. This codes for CASRGGTGYGYTF.

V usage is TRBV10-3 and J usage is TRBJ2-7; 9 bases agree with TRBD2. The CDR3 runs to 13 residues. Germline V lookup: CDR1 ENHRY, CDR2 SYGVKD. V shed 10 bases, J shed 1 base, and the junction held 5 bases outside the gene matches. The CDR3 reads CATRTSASYEQYF. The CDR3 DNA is TGTGCCACCCGGACTAGCGCGTCCTACGAGCAGTACTTC.